This T cell receptor beta chain was sequenced during a study of T cells in Graves' hyperthyroidism and ophthalmopathy. Looking at the study overall: Peripheral blood was drawn at first diagnosis, prior to all treatment.

This clonotype has at least ten counts. CDR1 and CDR2 (germline): LNHDA, SQIVND (reference sequence). V dropped 5 bases and J dropped 0 bases, with 8 bases sitting between them. CDR3 length equals 13 residues. TCR beta CDR3 regions were amplified from RNA. HTBI primers drove first-round RT-PCR of the TCR CDR3. Via MiXCR, TCRdb re-called the multiplex PCR reads, giving one row per CDR3 protein. The sample records fewer than 750,000 distinct CDR3 sequences, about 14% being singletons. Patients with ophthalmopathy all had a Clinical Activity Score of at least 3, a NOSPECS grade of at least 4 and duration under 3 months.

The sequencing sample was made of blood. The TCR comes from a woman aged 35 to 49 with Graves' ophthalmopathy. The chain joins TRBV19 to TRBJ2-7, with no clear D. CDR3 amino acids: CASSSLSSYEQYF. The CDR3 DNA sequence: TGTGCCAGTAGTTCTCTTAGCTCCTACGAGCAGTACTTC.